This T cell receptor (beta chain) was identified during a study of brain T cells in children with intractable seizures. Time point here: blood from clinic visit 5 months post-surgery; TSC patient then seizure free. The sequenced cases were selected for having the highest brain T cell transcript signatures. CDR3 size: 15 residues. V lost 1 base, J lost 7 bases, and 13 bases lay in between. Germline loops: CDR1 SGHVS, CDR2 FQNEAQ. Clones were sequenced by immunoSEQ multiplex PCR, and TCRdb holds only the in-frame ones, with some missing. The data hold about 340,000 clones, with roughly 92% observed a single time.

The rearrangement links TRBV7-8 to TRBJ2-2; perhaps D is TRBD1 or TRBD2 (5 bases each). The source of this sequence is a boy in the first two years of life with tuberous sclerosis and intractable seizures. This specimen was peripheral blood, taken more than 4 months after surgery. Here the CDR3 DNA reads TGTGCCAGCAGCTTAGTTAGTCGGGGCGACGGGGAGCTGTTTTTT. It encodes CASSLVSRGDGELFF.